The TCR beta chain described here comes from a study of cytomegalovirus exposure and HLA in healthy donors. Study summary: It was reported in a later analysis that the roughly 120 validation repertoires used the same platform as the roughly 700 first-cohort repertoires.

Points from the study as a whole: The study labeled more than 150 TCR beta chains cytomegalovirus-associated.

In the case of this clone: The antigen remains undetermined.

The donors were members of the validation cohort, which comprised 120 subjects and was separate from the first cohort of fewer than 700 subjects. Sequencing used immunoSEQ multiplex PCR; TCRdb keeps in-frame clones, though not all of them. The sample has about 120,000 clones; roughly 90% are singletons. The sequencing input was PBMCs. This TCR was recovered from a young woman in good health and CMV-seropositive.

The CDR3 DNA reads as TGTGCCAGCAGCTCGTTCGCCGGGACTAACACTGAAGCTTTCTTT. Translated: CASSSFAGTNTEAFF. The chain employs TRBV5-4 and TRBJ1-1, with a possible D match to TRBD1 (5 bases). The germline V and J ends were trimmed by 3 bases and 2 bases, with 14 bases remaining between them. CDR1 and CDR2 (germline): SGHNT, YYREEE (reference sequence). The CDR3 has 15 amino acids.